This T cell receptor (beta chain) derives from a study of T cells in Graves' hyperthyroidism and ophthalmopathy. Clinicians diagnosed patients from clinical symptoms, serum thyroxine and TRAb, thyroid ultrasound and orbital computed tomography. Trimming pared 10 bases from V and 5 bases from J, leaving 23 bases between. The CDR3 has 15 amino acids. Germline V gene data show CDR1 as ENHRY and CDR2 as SYGVKD. From RNA transcripts, TCR beta CDR3 regions were amplified. An initial round of RT-PCR targeting the TCR CDR3 relied on the HTBI primer set. One entry per CDR3 protein, called by TCRdb with MiXCR from the multiplex PCR reads. The table lists about 370,000 distinct CDR3 sequences, approximately 16% of them singletons. This clonotype was observed at least ten times.

The sequence was obtained from an older woman with Graves' ophthalmopathy. The sequenced material came from blood. J is TRBJ1-1 and V is TRBV10-3; D is possibly TRBD1 (6 bases). The CDR3 reads CATFHRDTLRTEAFF. The CDR3 DNA follows: TGTGCCACGTTCCACCGGGACACACTTAGGACTGAAGCTTTCTTT.